These 17 T cell receptor beta chains share one sample of origin, sequenced in a study of T cell clonality in common variable immunodeficiency. Using immunoSEQ multiplex PCR, the repertoire was profiled, and TCRdb retains in-frame clones only, with some absent. The sample includes around 45,000 clones, none of them occurring once. Input material: peripheral blood mononuclear cells. These receptor sequences come from a person between 18 and 70 years old in good health.

Many counts were recorded for this clone. Read data end 3 residues before the CDR3 end; the end is taken from the germline J gene. The chain combines TRBV4-2 with TRBJ2-4, with 9 bases identical to TRBD2. J lost 8 bases, V lost 0 bases, and 8 bases had no gene match. The CDR3 is made up of 16 amino acids. The germline CDR1 and CDR2 sequences are LGHNA and YNFKEQ. Incomplete CDR3 DNA: TGTGCCAGCAGCCAAGATGGCGGCGGGGGGGCGGACATT. Translation gives CASSQDGGGGADI. The whole CDR3 region reads CASSQDGGGGADIQYF.

This clone was seen at least ten times. The CDR3 end falls 3 residues outside the read, so it is completed with the germline J gene. This sequence joins TRBV5-1 and TRBJ2-2; TRBD2 agrees at 16 bases. The junction had 15 bases not matched to a gene; V was cut back by 3 bases and J by 7 bases. CDR3 length: 20 amino acids. Germline V gene data show CDR1 as SGHRS and CDR2 as YFSETQ. The sequenced CDR3 bases are TGCGCCAGCAGCTCCTTCGGGACTAGCGGGAGGGCCTATTCGGTCGGGGAG. Its translation is CASSSFGTSGRAYSVGE. The CDR3 in its entirety is CASSSFGTSGRAYSVGELFF.

There are many counts of this clone. With the read ending 3 residues before the CDR3 end, the germline J gene is used to fill in that end. The chain couples TRBV6-1 to TRBJ2-7; possibly TRBD1 for D (6 bases). The CDR3 runs 14 residues. Trimming removed 2 bases from V and 5 bases from J, with 13 bases in between. Germline V gives CDR1 MNHNS, CDR2 SASEGT. The part of the CDR3 DNA that was read is TGTGCCAGCAGTGAACGAACAGGGCAGGACGAG. It translates to CASSERTGQDE. The complete CDR3 sequence is CASSERTGQDEQYF.

This clone was recorded many times. The CDR3 is cut off 3 residues early in the read; its end comes from the germline J gene. The chain is built from TRBV20-1 and TRBJ2-1; no reliable D call. This CDR3 has 12 residues. Germline V gene sequence: CDR1 DFQATT, CDR2 SNEGSKA (reference sequence). The V gene lost 1 base and the J gene lost 9 bases, with 10 bases spanning the gap. Partial CDR3 DNA: TGCAGTGCTAGAGGAGGCGGATTTGAG. Protein product: CSARGGGFE. The whole CDR3 region reads CSARGGGFEQFF.

This clone was seen ten or more times. The read finishes 3 residues shy of the CDR3 end, and the germline J gene is used to complete it. The genes are TRBV20-1 and TRBJ2-3, with a tentative D call TRBD1 (6 bases). The length of the CDR3 is 14 residues. The ends were cut back, 5 bases at V and 2 bases at J, with 14 bases in the middle. The germline V gene encodes CDR1 DFQATT and CDR2 SNEGSKA (reference sequence). The DNA read from the CDR3 is TGCAGTGCTCGCCGGGACACCACCACAGATACG. Its protein product is CSARRDTTTDT. The whole CDR3 protein reads CSARRDTTTDTQYF.

This clone was observed at least ten times. Read coverage stops 3 residues before the CDR3 terminus; the germline J gene supplies the remainder. The rearrangement links TRBV6-1 to TRBJ2-7; the D gene is possibly TRBD1 (6 bases). Germline V gene lookup returns CDR1 MNHNS and CDR2 SASEGT. This CDR3 region has 15 residues. Trimming pared 0 bases from V and 2 bases from J, leaving 11 bases between. CDR3 DNA, as far as it was read: TGTGCCAGCAGTGAAGCGAACAGGGTAACCTACGAG. Its protein product is CASSEANRVTYE. The full CDR3 protein reads CASSEANRVTYEQYF.

This clone was recorded a few times. The CDR3 extends 3 residues past the end of the read, so its final part is completed from the germline J gene. The chain couples TRBV5-4 to TRBJ2-7; 8 positions match TRBD2. The CDR3 extends over 16 amino acids. Trimming removed 2 bases from V and 1 base from J; junction bases left unmatched: 8. Germline values: CDR1 SGHNT, CDR2 YYREEE (reference sequence). Incomplete CDR3 DNA: TGTGCCAGCAGCTTCGGCGGGGGGCGCGAGTCCTACGAG. This translates into CASSFGGGRESYE. The whole CDR3 is CASSFGGGRESYEQYF.

The sample holds many counts of this clone. The read terminates 3 residues before the CDR3 end, so the remaining end is supplied by the germline J gene. The chain employs TRBV18 and TRBJ2-1; 10 nucleotides align to TRBD2. The germline CDR1 and CDR2 sequences are KGHSH and LQKENI. After removal of 6 bases from V and 0 bases from J, the junction contained 2 bases not matched to a gene. This CDR3 region has 15 residues. The sequenced CDR3 bases are TGTGCCAGCTCTCCTAGCGGGAGCTCCTACAATGAG. Translating it yields CASSPSGSSYNE. The whole CDR3 is CASSPSGSSYNEQFF.

This clone was recorded many times. The CDR3 here is CASSARSTYNEQFF. The CDR3 DNA, read in part, is TGTGCCAGCAGCGCGAGATCAACCTACAATGAG. The chain employs TRBV11-3 and TRBJ2-1, with D hard to call. The DNA ends 3 residues before the CDR3 does, and the rest of the CDR3 is filled in from the germline J gene. Germline CDR1 is SGHNT and CDR2 is YENEEA. The V end was cut by 5 bases, the J end by 2 bases, with 10 bases between. This CDR3 has 14 amino acids.

This clone was seen ten or more times. The CDR3 end is not reached by the read, which stops 3 residues before it; the germline J gene fills it in. This chain joins TRBV9 and TRBJ2-3; 8 bases are shared with TRBD1. CDR1 is SGDLS and CDR2 is YYNGEE in the germline V gene. Unmatched junction bases numbered 4, after V lost 3 bases and J lost 4 bases. The CDR3 runs 14 residues. The sequenced CDR3 bases are TGTGCCAGCAGCGCAGGACAGGGTCCAGATACG. This translates into CASSAGQGPDT. The full CDR3 reads CASSAGQGPDTQYF.

This clone appeared many times. The read ends 3 residues shy of where the CDR3 ends; the end is completed using the germline J gene. The chain combines TRBV18 with TRBJ1-1; D possibly corresponds to TRBD1 (5 bases). V shed 2 bases and J shed 0 bases, with 7 bases lying between them. The CDR3 covers 14 residues. Germline CDR1 and CDR2: KGHSH and LQKENI. The part of the CDR3 DNA that was read is TGTGCCAGCTCACCAAGACAGATGAACACTGAA. It codes for CASSPRQMNTE. The entire CDR3 reads CASSPRQMNTEAFF. The variable domain in full, with the rest retrieved from reference TRBV18 and TRBJ1-1, is NAGVMQNPRHLVRRRGQEARLRCSPMKGHSHVYWYRQLPEEGLKFMVYLQKENIIDESGMPKERFSAEFPKEGPSILRIQQVVRGDSAAYFCASSPRQMNTEAFFGQGTRLTVV.

There are many counts of this clone. This CDR3 reads CASSIGSWYEQYF. The part of the CDR3 DNA that was read is TGTGCCAGTAGTATCGGTTCCTGGTACGAG. The rearrangement links TRBV19 to TRBJ2-7, with D hard to call. The CDR3 extends 3 residues past the end of the read, so its final part is completed from the germline J gene. This CDR3 has 13 amino acids. Germline values: CDR1 LNHDA, CDR2 SQIVND (reference sequence). The V gene lost 3 bases and the J gene lost 4 bases, with 10 bases spanning the gap.

Regarding this clone: Sequencing ends 3 residues short of the CDR3 end; the germline J gene provides the rest. V is TRBV19 and J is TRBJ2-4; 8 positions agree with TRBD1. Germline CDR1 reads LNHDA; CDR2 reads SQIVND (reference sequence). The CDR3 is made up of 15 amino acids. The CDR3 bases that were read are TGTGCCAGTAGTAGGGACAGGCCATTTTCCTATGGT. As protein: CASSRDRPFSYG. The full CDR3 protein is CASSRDRPFSYGQYF.

This clone was picked up many times. The CDR3 goes on 3 residues after the read ends, and that part is filled in from the germline J gene. The chain recombines TRBV20-1 with TRBJ2-1, with D possibly being TRBD2 (5 bases). The ends were cut back, 1 base at V and 5 bases at J, with 9 bases in the middle. Germline CDR1 is DFQATT and CDR2 is SNEGSKA (reference sequence). This CDR3 has 13 residues. The part of the CDR3 DNA that was read is TGCAGTGCTAGAGCTAGCACCCACAATGAG. It specifies CSARASTHNE. The whole CDR3 protein is CSARASTHNEQFF.

This clone was detected ten times or more. The missing CDR3 end, 3 residues past where the read stops, is filled in from the germline J gene. The V call is TRBV29-1, the J call TRBJ1-2; 8 nucleotides line up with TRBD1. Germline lookup yields CDR1 SQVTM and CDR2 ANQGSEA. With 6 bases clipped from V and 6 bases from J, the junction kept 6 bases outside the gene matches. CDR3 length: 12 residues. The CDR3 loop is CSVPTGVDGYTF. The CDR3 DNA, read in part, is TGCAGCGTGCCGACAGGGGTGGATGGC.

This clone was counted at least ten times. The read is 3 residues too short to cover the CDR3 end, so that end is filled in from the germline J gene. The chain employs TRBV12-3 or TRBV12-4 and TRBJ2-2; D may be TRBD2 (5 bases). Trimming removed 3 bases at V and 5 bases at J, with 7 bases between. The CDR3 runs to 13 residues. Here the CDR3 reads CASSFKRTGELFF. Incomplete CDR3 DNA: TGTGCCAGCAGTTTCAAGCGGACCGGGGAG.

This clone was picked up many times. The read is 3 residues too short to cover the CDR3 end, so that end is filled in from the germline J gene. The V and J genes are TRBV7-3 and TRBJ1-2, with TRBD1 identical over 8 bases. The germline V gene has CDR1 SGHTA and CDR2 FQGTGA. The CDR3 consists of 15 residues. V shed 5 bases, J shed 1 base, and the junction held 6 bases outside the gene matches. Partial CDR3 DNA: TGTGCCAGCAGCCAGGGGGCAGGGGTTAACTATGGC. It codes for CASSQGAGVNYG. The full CDR3 is CASSQGAGVNYGYTF.